The clone carrying this T cell receptor (beta chain) was seen a few times. TCRdb used MiXCR to reprocess the 5' RACE reads, holding one entry per CDR3 protein. The table shows more than 150,000 distinct CDR3 sequences, with 15% to 20% occurring only once. The data originate from a study of T-cell memory formation after mild COVID-19. At the level of the study: Across donors, TCR clusters were largely donor specific.

This clonotype was sampled from a man in his late teens or twenties who had mild COVID-19 (a few samples of this study predate the infection). Cell type and time point are not known. What was sequenced was PBMCs or a T cell subset sorted from them (not recorded which).

The CDR3 DNA sequence: TGTGCCAGCAGCGTACAATACTCTGGAAACACCATATATTTT. Translating it yields CASSVQYSGNTIYF. The rearrangement joins TRBV9 to TRBJ1-3; D is uncertain. Per the germline V gene, CDR1 is SGDLS and CDR2 is YYNGEE. The CDR3 spans 14 residues. Trimming pared 1 base from V and 0 bases from J, leaving 5 bases between.